This T cell receptor (beta chain) was retrieved from a study of T cell repertoires in cytomegalovirus infection. Study in general: It can be stated that public TCR beta signatures indicated CMV infection as well as a matching HLA type.

This clonotype was recorded at least ten times. Its cognate antigen is unknown. TCRdb fed the reads into MiXCR, producing one record per CDR3 protein. The sample shows roughly 120,000 distinct CDR3 sequences, roughly a tenth of them seen only once. V shed 0 bases and J shed 5 bases, with 20 bases lying between them. The germline V gene has CDR1 MGHRA and CDR2 YSYEKL. The CDR3 covers 18 residues. V usage is TRBV4-1 and J usage is TRBJ2-1; tentatively, D is TRBD1 or TRBD2 (5 bases each). The specimen sequenced was PBMCs, sequenced either directly or after in vitro stimulation (not recorded which). This TCR was recovered from a human donor in good health (CMV status not recorded). Some clones in this sample may be carry-over from other donors' samples. CDR3 protein: CASSQDHYREGVNNEQFF. As DNA, the CDR3 is TGCGCCAGCAGCCAAGATCATTATCGGGAAGGGGTTAACAATGAGCAGTTCTTC.